The clone carrying this TCR beta chain appeared a few times. This entry belongs to a study of blood T cell repertoires in COVID-19. Study overall: The origin of the acute and convalescent COVID-19 samples was the United States, Italy and Spain. The analysed material was cDNA or gDNA that came from T cells, B-cell-depleted T cells, or PBMCs.

Individuals drawn from under 30 US areas were about 18 to 95 years old. Two negative PCRs, clearance, or symptom resolution were required of recovered Cohort 3 donors. Using immunoSEQ multiplex PCR, the repertoire was profiled, and TCRdb retains in-frame clones only, with some absent. This sample has about 250,000 clones; about 87% occur once, and the top ten carry about 3%. CDR3 length: 16 amino acids. The V and J ends lost 3 bases and 4 bases respectively, with 15 bases between them. Germline loops: CDR1 MGHDK, CDR2 SYGVNS. The TCR was taken from a woman aged 45 to 65 who had recovered from COVID-19. V and J are TRBV25-1 and TRBJ1-4; a possible D gene is TRBD1 (5 bases). The sample taken for sequencing was PBMCs or T cells enriched from blood (not recorded which). The CDR3 here is CASSDSRGGDNEKLFF. The CDR3 DNA reads as TGTGCCAGCAGTGACTCTAGGGGAGGTGATAATGAAAAACTGTTTTTT.